A single sample is the source of the 16 T cell receptor beta chains below, sequenced in a study of PD-L1 blockade in urothelial cancer. The repertoire was sequenced with immunoSEQ multiplex PCR; TCRdb's copy has only in-frame clones and lacks some. The sample consists of tens of thousands of clones, around 80% of them appearing once. Material: PBMCs, obtained around atezolizumab (anti-PD-L1) treatment. The receptors stem from a man in his 70s with urothelial cancer.

This CDR3 reads CAISKQGAEEKLFF. DNA for the CDR3: TGTGCCATCAGCAAACAGGGGGCAGAGGAAAAACTGTTTTTT. V usage is TRBV10-3 and J usage is TRBJ1-4; 9 nucleotides match TRBD1. V was clipped by 6 bases and J by 8 bases; unmatched bases: 7. CDR1 is ENHRY and CDR2 is SYGVKD in the germline V gene. The CDR3 spans 14 residues.

This rearrangement joins TRBV2 to TRBJ2-2; 9 bases fit TRBD1. Germline CDR1 SNHLY, CDR2 FYNNEI. The CDR3 is made up of 14 amino acids. The V gene end was trimmed by 7 bases and the J gene end by 7 bases; junction bases not matched to a gene: 7. This CDR3 is CASKPDRGFGELFF. CDR3 nucleotides: TGTGCCAGCAAACCCGACAGGGGGTTCGGGGAGCTGTTTTTT.

The chain carries TRBV11-2 and TRBJ2-1, with D hard to call. Trimming left V 0 bases short and J 6 bases short, with 9 bases between. CDR1 is SGHAT, CDR2 FQNNGV, per germline. CDR3 length: 14 amino acids. The CDR3 DNA is TGTGCCAGCAGCTTAGATACCGGGTCCAATGAGCAGTTCTTC. It specifies CASSLDTGSNEQFF.

This sequence joins TRBV4-3 and TRBJ2-2; 10 bases align to TRBD1. The CDR3 length is 18 residues. Trimming cost V 0 bases and J 5 bases; bases outside gene matches: 9. The germline CDR1 and CDR2 sequences are LGHNA and YSLEER. CDR3 residues: CASSQDAIGQGGTGELFF. CDR3 nucleotides: TGCGCCAGCAGCCAAGATGCAATTGGACAGGGGGGGACCGGGGAGCTGTTTTTT.

The CDR3 loop reads CASSPGSGTGGGNTIYF. CDR3 coding DNA: TGTGCCAGCTCACCAGGCTCCGGGACAGGGGGAGGAAACACCATATATTTT. The V gene is TRBV18, the J gene TRBJ1-3; 11 bases match TRBD1. Germline V gene lookup returns CDR1 KGHSH and CDR2 LQKENI. CDR3 length: 17 residues. After removal of 2 bases from V and 4 bases from J, the junction contained 7 bases not matched to a gene.

The sample holds a few counts of this clone. The chain joins TRBV5-1 to TRBJ1-1; D unclear. V was shortened by 1 base and J by 1 base, with 8 bases between the two germline ends. Germline V CDR1 and CDR2: SGHRS, YFSETQ. CDR3 length: 14 residues. The CDR3 loop is CASSLRQENTEAFF. The DNA for the CDR3 is TGCGCCAGCAGCTTGCGTCAGGAGAACACTGAAGCTTTCTTT.

This clone was counted a single time. V gene TRBV19 combines with J gene TRBJ2-6; 7 bases are a match to TRBD1. CDR3 size: 17 residues. The germline gives CDR1 LNHDA, CDR2 SQIVND (reference sequence). Trimming took 3 bases from V and 3 from J; bases not matched to a gene: 8. The CDR3 DNA reads TGTGCCAGTAGTATTCGGACAGGTAACAGTGGGGCCAACGTCCTGACTTTC. This encodes CASSIRTGNSGANVLTF.

The chain combines TRBV4-1 with TRBJ2-4; the D gene is possibly TRBD2 (6 bases). Trimming stripped 0 bases from V and 1 base from J, with 16 bases between. Germline V gene lookup returns CDR1 MGHRA and CDR2 YSYEKL. The CDR3 is 18 residues long. CDR3 sequence: CASSQEGVRETAKNIQYF. CDR3 sequence (DNA): TGCGCCAGCAGCCAAGAAGGAGTACGGGAGACGGCCAAAAACATTCAGTACTTC.

V and J are TRBV11-3 and TRBJ1-2; D might be TRBD1 (5 bases). The CDR3 spans 13 residues. Looked up from germline, CDR1 is SGHNT and CDR2 is YENEEA. The germline V and J ends were trimmed by 4 bases and 8 bases, with 14 bases remaining between them. CDR3 DNA: TGTGCCAGCAGCTCCGGACAATCAGAAGGCTACACCTTC. Translation gives CASSSGQSEGYTF.

The rearrangement uses TRBV7-2 and TRBJ1-1; a weak D match, TRBD1 (6 bases). Germline-derived CDR1 and CDR2 are SGHTA and FQGNSA. The CDR3 spans 16 residues. V was pared by 4 bases and J by 1 base, with 16 bases between. As DNA, the CDR3 is TGTGCCAGCAGCTCTTTCCTGGGACACGGGAACACTGAAGCTTTCTTT. It yields the protein CASSSFLGHGNTEAFF.

The chain carries TRBV28 and TRBJ1-5; 9 positions agree with TRBD1. V shed 5 bases, J shed 7 bases, and the junction held 0 bases outside the gene matches. The germline gives CDR1 MDHEN, CDR2 SYDVKM. This CDR3 is 12 amino acids long. CDR3 bases: TGTGCCAGCAGTACAGGGGGCCAGCCCCAGCATTTT. Protein product: CASSTGGQPQHF.

This chain uses TRBV4-1 with TRBJ1-2; no reliable D call. Trimming removed 0 bases from V and 0 bases from J, with 5 bases in between. The CDR3 extends over 14 amino acids. Germline CDR1 reads MGHRA; CDR2 reads YSYEKL. The CDR3 DNA sequence: TGCGCCAGCAGCCAAGACACAGCTAACTATGGCTACACCTTC. It yields the protein CASSQDTANYGYTF.

V gene TRBV5-1 combines with J gene TRBJ2-4; TRBD2 is a possible D gene (5 bases). Germline assignment: CDR1 SGHRS and CDR2 YFSETQ. Trimming shortened V by 0 bases and J by 7 bases, and 11 bases separated the two germline ends. The CDR3 sequence is 14 residues long. CDR3 bases: TGCGCCAGCAGCTTGGGGGCGGGTAAGAACATTCAGTACTTC. Encoded protein: CASSLGAGKNIQYF.

J is TRBJ1-2 and V is TRBV29-1; D perhaps matches TRBD1 (6 bases). CDR3 length equals 13 residues. CDR1 is SQVTM, CDR2 ANQGSEA, per germline. Trimming shortened V by 1 base and J by 6 bases, and 12 bases separated the two germline ends. The CDR3: CSVEGRGGDGYTF. The CDR3, as DNA: TGCAGCGTTGAAGGGAGGGGGGGGGATGGCTACACCTTC. Full variable domain (rest looked up from reference TRBV29-1 and TRBJ1-2): SAVISQKPSRDICQRGTSLTIQCQVDSQVTMMFWYRQQPGQSLTLIATANQGSEATYESGFVIDKFPISRPNLTFSTLTVSNMSPEDSSIYLCSVEGRGGDGYTFGSGTRLTVV.

V is TRBV6-6 and J is TRBJ2-1; 7 nucleotides agree with TRBD1. J gave up 5 bases and V 2 bases, and 6 bases lay outside the gene matches. Germline assignment: CDR1 MNHNY and CDR2 SVGAGI (reference sequence). There are 15 residues in the CDR3. CDR3 DNA: TGTGCCAGCAGTTACGTACAGGGGTTGAACAATGAGCAGTTCTTC. It translates to CASSYVQGLNNEQFF.

The chain is built from TRBV2 and TRBJ1-1; 7 nucleotides agree with TRBD1. This CDR3 has 14 residues. Germline lookup yields CDR1 SNHLY and CDR2 FYNNEI. Trimming took 6 bases from V and 1 from J; bases not matched to a gene: 5. The CDR3, as DNA: TGTGCCAGCAGATACCGGGACAGGAACACTGAAGCTTTCTTT. The encoded protein is CASRYRDRNTEAFF.